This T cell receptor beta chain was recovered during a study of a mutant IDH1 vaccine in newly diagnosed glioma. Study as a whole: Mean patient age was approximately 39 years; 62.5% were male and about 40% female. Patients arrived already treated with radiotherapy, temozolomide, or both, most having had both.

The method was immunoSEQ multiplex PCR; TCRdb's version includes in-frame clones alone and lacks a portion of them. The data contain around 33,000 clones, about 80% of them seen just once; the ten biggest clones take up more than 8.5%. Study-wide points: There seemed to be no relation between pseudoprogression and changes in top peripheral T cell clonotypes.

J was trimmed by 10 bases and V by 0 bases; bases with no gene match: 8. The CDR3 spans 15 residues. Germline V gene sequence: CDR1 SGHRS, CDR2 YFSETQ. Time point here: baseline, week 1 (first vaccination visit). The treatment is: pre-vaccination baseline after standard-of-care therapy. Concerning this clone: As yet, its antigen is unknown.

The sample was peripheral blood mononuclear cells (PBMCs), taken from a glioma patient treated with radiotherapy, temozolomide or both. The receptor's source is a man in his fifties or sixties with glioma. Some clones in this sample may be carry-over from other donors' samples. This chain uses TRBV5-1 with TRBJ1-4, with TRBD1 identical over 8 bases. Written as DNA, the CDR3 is TGCGCCAGCAGCTTGGCCCTTGACAGGGGACGAAAACTGTTTTTT. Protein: CASSLALDRGRKLFF. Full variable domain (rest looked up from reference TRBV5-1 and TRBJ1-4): KAGVTQTPRYLIKTRGQQVTLSCSPISGHRSVSWYQQTPGQGLQFLFEYFSETQRNKGNFPGRFSGRQFSNSRSEMNVSTLELGDSALYLCASSLALDRGRKLFFGSGTQLSVL.